The rows below give T cell receptor beta chains drawn from one sample of a study of CD8 T cells in ankylosing spondylitis. TCRdb redid the calling of the 5' RACE reads with MiXCR, one entry per CDR3 protein. The table lists hundreds of thousands of distinct CDR3 sequences, 15% to 20% of them singletons, with 0.85% to 1.3% in the top ten. Sequenced sample: blood, either unsorted or a sorted T cell fraction (not recorded which). These receptors all stem from a male donor with ankylosing spondylitis. Each CDR3 is given with its conserved first and last residue. Each record gives: V gene, clone size, J gene, D gene, CDR3 protein, CDR3 DNA. D genes are given only for firm matches. Part of the rows lack a size; the others show once, few, many or a class for expanded clones.

v_gene: TRBV10-3
abundance: .
j_gene: TRBJ1-3
d_gene: TRBD1
CDR3aa: CAISDPGQSSGNTIYF
CDR3nt: TGTGCCATCAGTGACCCGGGACAGAGCTCTGGAAACACCATATATTTT

v_gene: TRBV2
abundance: many
j_gene: TRBJ2-5
d_gene: .
CDR3aa: CASSNSGQETQYF
CDR3nt: TGTGCCAGCTCAAATAGTGGGCAAGAGACCCAGTACTTC

v_gene: TRBV6-2/TRBV6-3
abundance: many
j_gene: TRBJ1-1
d_gene: .
CDR3aa: CASSIQTGWVTEAFF
CDR3nt: TGTGCCAGCAGTATCCAGACAGGCTGGGTCACTGAAGCTTTCTTT

v_gene: TRBV20-1
abundance: few
j_gene: TRBJ2-1
d_gene: TRBD2
CDR3aa: CSARATSGIVLPGYNEQFF
CDR3nt: TGCAGTGCTAGGGCGACTAGCGGGATTGTCCTCCCGGGTTACAATGAGCAGTTCTTC

v_gene: TRBV20-1
abundance: few
j_gene: TRBJ2-7
d_gene: .
CDR3aa: CSAEVQGTSYEQYF
CDR3nt: TGCAGTGCTGAAGTGCAGGGTACCTCCTACGAGCAGTACTTC

v_gene: TRBV12-3/TRBV12-4
abundance: few
j_gene: TRBJ1-1
d_gene: .
CDR3aa: CASSKRGEGGEAFF
CDR3nt: TGTGCCAGCAGCAAAAGAGGGGAGGGGGGTGAAGCTTTCTTT

v_gene: TRBV4-1
abundance: .
j_gene: TRBJ2-5
d_gene: TRBD2
CDR3aa: CASSRLSGGQETQYF
CDR3nt: TGCGCCAGCAGCCGCCTTAGCGGGGGCCAAGAGACCCAGTACTTC

v_gene: TRBV7-8
abundance: .
j_gene: TRBJ2-2
d_gene: TRBD2
CDR3aa: CASSDTSGRARTGELFF
CDR3nt: TGTGCCAGCAGCGATACTAGCGGGAGGGCCCGGACCGGGGAGCTGTTTTTT

v_gene: TRBV4-3
abundance: few
j_gene: TRBJ1-6
d_gene: .
CDR3aa: CASSQDRGSSYNSPLHF
CDR3nt: TGCGCCAGCAGCCAAGATCGGGGGAGCTCCTATAATTCACCCCTCCACTTT

v_gene: TRBV20-1
abundance: .
j_gene: TRBJ2-6
d_gene: TRBD1
CDR3aa: CCARAGTGGFPSGANVLTF
CDR3nt: TGCTGTGCTAGAGCTGGGACAGGAGGGTTCCCCTCTGGGGCCAACGTCCTGACTTTC

v_gene: TRBV20-1
abundance: .
j_gene: TRBJ1-4
d_gene: .
CDR3aa: CSASSGYNEKLFF
CDR3nt: TGCAGTGCCAGCTCGGGGTATAATGAAAAACTGTTTTTT

v_gene: TRBV19
abundance: .
j_gene: TRBJ2-7
d_gene: TRBD1
CDR3aa: CASSTGTVFSLSEQYF
CDR3nt: TGTGCCAGTAGTACGGGGACAGTATTTTCCCTGAGCGAGCAGTACTTC

v_gene: TRBV12-3/TRBV12-4
abundance: many
j_gene: TRBJ1-6
d_gene: .
CDR3aa: CASSLSDSPLHF
CDR3nt: TGTGCCAGCAGTTTATCTGATTCACCCCTCCACTTT

v_gene: TRBV7-2
abundance: few
j_gene: TRBJ1-5
d_gene: TRBD1
CDR3aa: CASSSNRQGDQPQHF
CDR3nt: TGTGCCAGCAGCTCCAACCGACAGGGGGATCAGCCCCAGCATTTT

v_gene: TRBV4-1
abundance: .
j_gene: TRBJ2-3
d_gene: .
CDR3aa: CASRPGQSTDTQYF
CDR3nt: TGCGCCAGCAGACCCGGACAGAGCACAGATACGCAGTATTTT

v_gene: TRBV5-6
abundance: few
j_gene: TRBJ2-1
d_gene: .
CDR3aa: CASSSVGGHDEQFF
CDR3nt: TGTGCCAGCAGCTCAGTAGGGGGGCACGATGAGCAGTTCTTC